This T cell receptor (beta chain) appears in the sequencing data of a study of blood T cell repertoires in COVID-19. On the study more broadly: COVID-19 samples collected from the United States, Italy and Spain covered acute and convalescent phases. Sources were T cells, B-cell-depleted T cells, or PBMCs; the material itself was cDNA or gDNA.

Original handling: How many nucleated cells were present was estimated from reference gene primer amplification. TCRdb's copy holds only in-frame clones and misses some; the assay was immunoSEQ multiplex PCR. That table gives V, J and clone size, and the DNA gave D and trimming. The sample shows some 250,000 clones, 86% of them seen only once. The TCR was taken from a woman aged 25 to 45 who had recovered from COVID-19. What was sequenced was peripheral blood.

CDR3 sequence reads: CASSARQGFIPNEQFF. The CDR3 DNA follows: TGTGCCAGCAGCGCAAGACAGGGTTTCATCCCCAATGAGCAGTTCTTC. The chain joins TRBV5-8 to TRBJ2-1; 7 bases are shared with TRBD1. Per germline, CDR1 SGHTS and CDR2 YDEGEE. This CDR3 region has 16 residues. J gave up 6 bases and V 4 bases, and 13 bases lay outside the gene matches. The full variable domain, rest sourced from reference TRBV5-8 and TRBJ2-1, is EAGVTQSPTHLIKTRGQQATLRCSPISGHTSVYWYQQALGLGLQFLLWYDEGEERNRGNFPPRFSGRQFPNYSSELNVNALELEDSALYLCASSARQGFIPNEQFFGPGTRLTVL.